These 20 T cell receptor beta chains share one sample of origin, sequenced in a study of beta chain features in type 1 diabetes. No antigens are known for them. Whole-study results and caveats: There was a moderate but significant shortening of TCRB CDR3s in all four CD4+ subsets of Type 1 diabetes patients.

The authors reverse transcribed all of the isolated RNA, so sequencing captured expressed TCRB transcripts. Method: immunoSEQ multiplex PCR; TCRdb's copy keeps in-frame clones and lacks some. There are 140,000 or so clones in the sample; 10% to 15% occur only once, and 1% to 1.5% lies in the top ten. The sample was central memory CD4+ T cells from blood. The receptor source for this set is a man between 18 and 29 years old with type 1 diabetes.

This clone has just a few counts. The chain recombines TRBV6-5 with TRBJ2-1; possibly TRBD1 for D (5 bases). Germline V CDR1 and CDR2: MNHEY, SVGAGI. The CDR3 length is 14 residues. Trimming cost V 4 bases and J 6 bases, with 13 bases left between them. The CDR3, as DNA: TGTGCCAGCAGTTCCCTCAGGGTTGCCAATGAGCAGTTCTTC. This gives the protein CASSSLRVANEQFF.

The gene calls are TRBV11-2 and TRBJ2-3; possibly TRBD1 or TRBD2 for D (5 bases each). CDR3 size: 13 residues. Trimming removed 2 bases from V and 9 bases from J, with 12 bases in between. Germline loops: CDR1 SGHAT, CDR2 FQNNGV. In nucleotides, the CDR3 is TGTGCCAGCAGCTTATCTCGCGAGGGGACGCAGTATTTT. Its protein product is CASSLSREGTQYF.

The chain has TRBV15 and TRBJ1-1, with a possible D match to TRBD1 (5 bases). The germline V gene has CDR1 LNHNV and CDR2 YYDKDF (reference sequence). V gave up 0 bases and J gave up 3 bases, with 8 bases separating them. The CDR3 consists of 14 residues. This chain's CDR3 is CATSRDKGDTEAFF. The CDR3 coding sequence is TGTGCCACCAGCAGAGATAAAGGGGACACTGAAGCTTTCTTT.

The V and J genes are TRBV28 and TRBJ1-1; D gene uncertain. This CDR3 is 13 amino acids long. The V end was cut by 7 bases, the J end by 0 bases, with 9 bases between. CDR1 MDHEN and CDR2 SYDVKM come from the germline V gene. The CDR3: CASTRLMNTEAFF. CDR3 sequence (DNA): TGTGCCAGCACCAGGTTGATGAACACTGAAGCTTTCTTT.

This sequence joins TRBV6-5 and TRBJ1-1; D is unclear. CDR1 is MNHEY, CDR2 SVGAGI, per germline. The ends were cut back, 2 bases at V and 0 bases at J, with 7 bases in the middle. The CDR3 sequence is 14 residues long. The CDR3 region has the DNA TGTGCCAGCAGTTACGGAGTTATGAACACTGAAGCTTTCTTT. This sequence encodes CASSYGVMNTEAFF.

The chain combines TRBV10-3 with TRBJ1-1, with TRBD1 matching 7 bases. Germline V gene data show CDR1 as ENHRY and CDR2 as SYGVKD. V lost 7 bases, J lost 2 bases, and 4 bases stayed unmatched. CDR3 length equals 13 residues. The CDR3 is CAINRGANTEAFF. CDR3 sequence (DNA): TGTGCCATCAACAGGGGAGCAAACACTGAAGCTTTCTTT.

This clone appeared a few times. V and J are TRBV19 and TRBJ2-2; D unresolved. The CDR3 is 13 residues long. Trimming removed 9 bases from V and 5 bases from J, with 13 bases in between. Germline values: CDR1 LNHDA, CDR2 SQIVND (reference sequence). The DNA of the CDR3 is TGTGCCAGCCGTGGGCTACAGACCGGGGAGCTGTTTTTT. This encodes CASRGLQTGELFF.

The chain couples TRBV18 to TRBJ1-1; D unclear. Germline values: CDR1 KGHSH, CDR2 LQKENI. The V end was cut by 3 bases, the J end by 4 bases, with 15 bases between. The CDR3 runs to 15 residues. The DNA for the CDR3 is TGTGCCAGCTCACCGCCCGCCATACGGGGCACTGAAGCTTTCTTT. Translating gives CASSPPAIRGTEAFF.

The chain couples TRBV5-6 to TRBJ2-3; D not resolved. This CDR3 has 11 residues. The ends were cut back, 3 bases at V and 7 bases at J, with 6 bases in the middle. In germline, CDR1 is SGHDT, CDR2 YYEEEE. The CDR3 sequence: CASSSGHTQYF. CDR3 nucleotides: TGTGCCAGCAGCTCCGGTCATACGCAGTATTTT.

The V gene is TRBV28, the J gene TRBJ1-1, with D tentatively TRBD1 (5 bases). The germline CDR1 and CDR2 sequences are MDHEN and SYDVKM. The ends were cut back, 5 bases at V and 1 base at J, with 8 bases in the middle. This CDR3 is built from 13 residues. The CDR3 protein is CASSDSQNTEAFF. CDR3 nucleotides: TGTGCCAGCAGTGACAGCCAGAACACTGAAGCTTTCTTT.

CDR3 sequence reads: CASGTSNTEAFF. DNA of the CDR3: TGTGCCAGCGGGACATCCAACACTGAAGCTTTCTTT. This chain connects TRBV2 to TRBJ1-1; weak D call: TRBD1 (6 bases). Germline CDR1 SNHLY, CDR2 FYNNEI. CDR3 size: 12 residues. The V gene lost 8 bases and the J gene lost 2 bases, with 9 bases spanning the gap.

The V call is TRBV10-1, the J call TRBJ2-3; TRBD2 matches at 8 bases. The CDR3 extends over 15 amino acids. The ends lost 4 bases at V and 3 bases at J; junction bases unmatched: 6. Germline-derived CDR1 and CDR2 are WNHNN and SYGVQD (reference sequence). CDR3 nucleotides: TGCGCCAGCAGTGTTGGGACTAGTACGACAGATACGCAGTATTTT. It translates to CASSVGTSTTDTQYF.

V usage is TRBV13 and J usage is TRBJ1-1, with D uncertain. Germline CDR1 PRHDT, CDR2 FYEKMQ (reference sequence). This CDR3 has 14 amino acids. Trimming left V 5 bases short and J 3 bases short, with 13 bases between. The CDR3 is CASSPPWSYTEAFF. The DNA for the CDR3 is TGTGCCAGCAGCCCCCCATGGTCGTACACTGAAGCTTTCTTT.

This clone occurred a few times. This chain connects TRBV7-9 to TRBJ1-5; 8 bases agree with TRBD1. The junction had 8 bases not matched to a gene; V was cut back by 1 base and J by 9 bases. This CDR3 comprises 15 residues. Looked up from germline, CDR1 is SEHNR and CDR2 is FQNEAQ (reference sequence). CDR3 loop: CASSLDGQGQGPQHF. For the CDR3, the DNA is TGTGCCAGCAGCTTAGATGGACAGGGCCAAGGGCCCCAGCATTTT.

This clone has a handful of counts. J is TRBJ1-3 and V is TRBV30; no definite D call. The CDR3 runs 12 residues. Per the germline V gene, CDR1 is GTSNPN and CDR2 is SVGIG (reference sequence). Trimming took 4 bases from V and 1 from J, leaving 5 bases between them. CDR3 bases: TGTGCCTGGATGGGTTCTGGAAACACCATATATTTT. This translates into CAWMGSGNTIYF. Full variable domain (rest looked up from reference TRBV30 and TRBJ1-3): SQTIHQWPATLVQPVGSPLSLECTVEGTSNPNLYWYRQAAGRGLQLLFYSVGIGQISSEVPQNLSASRPQDRQFILSSKKLLLSDSGFYLCAWMGSGNTIYFGEGSWLTVV.

V usage is TRBV30 and J usage is TRBJ1-2; D gene ambiguous. The germline V gene encodes CDR1 GTSNPN and CDR2 SVGIG (reference sequence). The CDR3 runs to 16 residues. The CDR3 spells CAHGREWVQSNYGYTF. The DNA of the CDR3 is TGTGCTCATGGAAGGGAATGGGTCCAGTCTAACTATGGCTACACCTTC. The complete variable domain, with remaining parts taken from reference TRBV30 and TRBJ1-2, reads SQTIHQWPATLVQPVGSPLSLECTVEGTSNPNLYWYRQAAGRGLQLLFYSVGIGQISSEVPQNLSASRPQDRQFILSSKKLLLSDSGFYLCAHGREWVQSNYGYTFGSGTRLTVV.

The sample holds a few counts of this clone. The chain combines TRBV19 with TRBJ2-7; TRBD1 matches at 8 bases. The germline V gene encodes CDR1 LNHDA and CDR2 SQIVND (reference sequence). V dropped 7 bases and J dropped 2; count of bases not matched to a gene: 4. The CDR3 is 13 residues long. CDR3 DNA: TGTGCCAGTAAACAGACAGGGGCCTACGAGCAGTACTTC. It specifies CASKQTGAYEQYF.

The genes are TRBV4-2 and TRBJ2-3; 9 bases are shared with TRBD2. Germline V gene sequence: CDR1 LGHNA, CDR2 YNFKEQ. After removal of 5 bases from V and 7 bases from J, the junction contained 10 bases not matched to a gene. The CDR3 runs to 15 residues. In nucleotides, the CDR3 is TGTGCCAGCAGCACCTTAGCGGGGGAGAGAAATACGCAGTATTTT. It translates to CASSTLAGERNTQYF.

Comment on this clone: Relative to the germline gene, one junction end is altered; a read error may explain this. The genes are TRBV7-7 and TRBJ2-5; possibly TRBD1 for D (6 bases). The length of the CDR3 is 13 residues. The V gene's germline CDR1 is SSHAT and CDR2 FNYEAQ (reference sequence). The CDR3: CASSSDRSETQYF. The DNA for the CDR3 is TGTGCTAGCAGCTCCGACAGGTCTGAGACCCAGTACTTC.

This clone was counted only a few times. It is likely a read error: a sequence one base away is far more abundant. This CDR3 is CASSLGGQGVSHEQYF. CDR3 in DNA: TGCGCCAGCAGCTTGGGTGGACAGGGAGTTAGCCACGAGCAGTACTTC. The chain is built from TRBV5-1 and TRBJ2-7, with TRBD1 matching over 8 bases. With V trimmed by 0 bases and J by 5 bases, 10 bases remained unmatched. This CDR3 is 16 amino acids long. Germline CDR1 is SGHRS and CDR2 is YFSETQ.